This T cell receptor beta chain was captured in a study of blood T cell repertoires in COVID-19 (dated by TCRdb to 2020 to 2021). Notes on the research overall: Samples from collaborators originated in the United States, Italy and Spain and spanned both the acute and convalescent phases of COVID-19. The material from the prospective study consisted of cDNA or gDNA derived from T cells, B-cell-depleted T cells, or PBMCs. Subjects who had been exposed to COVID-19, were actively infected with it, or had recovered from it provided the deeply sampled blood TCRbeta repertoires that made up the dataset. Where available, HLA class I and class II types were obtained from metadata supplied by the sample provider rather than from assay-based typing. The repertoires were made available in a free public database intended to serve as a resource for research on the immune response to SARS-CoV-2. The samples were drawn from two sources: the first 160 participants of the ongoing ImmuneRACE study, and about 1,300 subjects contributed by 6 global collaborators. A de-identified subject ID, COVID-19 status, age in years and sex were almost always included in the sample metadata.

Concerning this clone: The target of this receptor is not known. Per-base qualities were not stored, and no clone one base away is much larger.

Ends trimmed: V by 7 bases, J by 9 bases; bases unmatched to a gene: 9. Looking up the germline V gene yields CDR1 MNHEY and CDR2 SVGAGI. The CDR3 sequence holds 14 residues, the cysteine and phenylalanine included. The only DNA kept is the CDR3, 42 bases in frame from the first base. Collaborating institutions collected whole blood in K2EDTA tubes following their own protocols. For TCRbeta analysis, collaborators shipped samples in one of three forms: frozen whole blood, isolated PBMCs, or DNA extracted from either of those sample types. General conclusions and limits of the study: How much clinical and demographic metadata was included differed by source and by participant, and the metadata was provided uncurated.

The immunoSEQ Assay, a bias-controlled multiplex PCR, was used to amplify TCRbeta CDR3 regions from genomic DNA. As for the authors' bioinformatics: The number of nucleated cells in each sample was estimated from the amplification of reference gene primers within the assay. To quantify the absolute abundance of each unique TCRbeta CDR3 rearrangement, sequence reads were collapsed and filtered. For each sample, productive Simpson clonality was calculated as the square root of Simpson's diversity index across productive rearrangements. TCRdb provides this immuneACCESS table in a form limited to in-frame rearrangements. Some clones are lacking; in checked studies, under half of them reflect an unresolved V gene, and why the rest are absent is not known. The V and J calls and clone size are taken from that table; D and trimming were inferred from the DNA. Present in this sample are roughly 250,000 clones, around 88% of which were seen just once. The ten largest make up roughly 0.8% of the sample.

This clonotype was sampled from a man under 40 with acute or convalescent COVID-19. Sequenced material: peripheral blood. Rearrangement joined TRBV6-5 to TRBJ1-4, with 9 bases aligning to TRBD1. The sequenced DNA is TGTGCCAGCACCATCGGGACAGGGCTTCAAAAACTGTTTTTT. It translates to CASTIGTGLQKLFF.